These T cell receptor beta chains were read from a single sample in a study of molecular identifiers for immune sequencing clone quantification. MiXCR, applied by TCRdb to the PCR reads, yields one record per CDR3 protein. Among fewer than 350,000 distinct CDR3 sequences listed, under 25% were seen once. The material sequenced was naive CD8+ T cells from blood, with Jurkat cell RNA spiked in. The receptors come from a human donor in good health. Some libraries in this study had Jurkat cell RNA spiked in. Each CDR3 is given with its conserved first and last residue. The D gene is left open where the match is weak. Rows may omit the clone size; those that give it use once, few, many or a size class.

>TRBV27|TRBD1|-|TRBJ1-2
TGTGCCAGCAGTTTTAGGACAGGGGAAGGCTACACCTTC
CASSFRTGEGYTF
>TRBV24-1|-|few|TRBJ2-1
TGTGCCACCAGTGAGTTCGCCGGGAGTGGGTCCTACAATGAGCAGTTCTTC
CATSEFAGSGSYNEQFF
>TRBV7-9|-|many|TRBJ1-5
TGTGCCAGCAGCTCCGAGGGGCAGCCCCAGCATTTT
CASSSEGQPQHF
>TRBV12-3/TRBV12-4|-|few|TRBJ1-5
TGTGCCAGCAGTTTTTCGGGGCAGGCTCCGCTTTTT
CASSFSGQAPLF
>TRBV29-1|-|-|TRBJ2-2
TGCAGCGTTGAAGATCCAAGCTTTGGTAACACCGGGGAGCTGTTTTTT
CSVEDPSFGNTGELFF
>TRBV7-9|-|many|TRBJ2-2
TGTGCCAGCAGCCCCCCGACAGGTCCCGGGGAGCTGTTTTTT
CASSPPTGPGELFF
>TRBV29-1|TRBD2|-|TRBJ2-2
TGCAGCGTAGGCGGGCAGCGGGAGGTAAGCACCGGGGAGCTGTTTTTT
CSVGGQREVSTGELFF
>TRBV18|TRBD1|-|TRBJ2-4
TGTGCCAGCTCACCCGCCCCGGGACAGGGGAGGGACATTCAGTACTTC
CASSPAPGQGRDIQYF
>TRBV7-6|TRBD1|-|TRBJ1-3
TGTGCCAGCAGCTCAGGGGGGTCTGGAAACACCATATATTTT
CASSSGGSGNTIYF
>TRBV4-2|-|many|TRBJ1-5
TGTGCCAGCAGCCAAGGAATGTTTGGCGGGCAGCCCCAGCATTTT
CASSQGMFGGQPQHF
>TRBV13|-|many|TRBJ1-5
TGTGCCAGCAGCTTAGAAAGACGGGGCGGCAATCAGCCCCAGCATTTT
CASSLERRGGNQPQHF
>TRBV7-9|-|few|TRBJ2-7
TGTGCCAGCGGACTGGTAGCCGGGAGCTCCTACGAGCAGTACTTC
CASGLVAGSSYEQYF
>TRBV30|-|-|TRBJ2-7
TGTGCCTGGAGTCCCCCAGTGGGGGGGGGGGCGGCCTACGAGCAGTACTTC
CAWSPPVGGGAAYEQYF
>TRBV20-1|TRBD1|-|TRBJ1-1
TGCAGTGTTCCGGAGGGGGCGAGTTGGACTGAAGCTTTCTTT
CSVPEGASWTEAFF
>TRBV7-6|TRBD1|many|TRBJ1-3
TGTGCCAGCAGCCTGACAGGGTCTGGAAACACCATATATTTT
CASSLTGSGNTIYF
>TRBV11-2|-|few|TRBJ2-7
TGTGCCAGCAGCTCTAATATCTACGAGCAGTACTTC
CASSSNIYEQYF